These 10 T cell receptor beta chains came from one sample sequenced in a study of shared clonotypes between healthy human individuals (dated by TCRdb to 2018 to 2021). Receptor libraries were prepared by the immunoSEQ multiplex PCR assay. As stored in TCRdb, this immuneACCESS dataset retains in-frame rearrangements with V and J assigned. A fraction of the clones does not appear; measured against another copy, unresolved V genes explain less than half of the discrepancy, and the remainder lacks a known reason. This sample has 2.3 million or so clones in its table, and 90% to 95% of those were observed once. The leading ten clones occupy under 0.45% of the sample. Material for sequencing was naive CD4+ T cells from PBMCs. The cell subset or site label, read with the paper, signifies: CD45RA+ positively selected. Every receptor here comes from a man aged 18 to 35 in good health. Some clones in this sample may be carry-over from other donors' samples.

This clone has more than one count but fewer than ten. The sample contains more than one DNA sequence encoding this CDR3. CDR3 sequence (DNA): TGTGCCTGGAGTGTACAGAACTATGGCTACACCTTC. As protein: CAWSVQNYGYTF. The gene calls are TRBV30 and TRBJ1-2; D is ambiguous. In germline, CDR1 is GTSNPN, CDR2 SVGIG (reference sequence). The V end was cut by 0 bases, the J end by 2 bases, with 4 bases between. This CDR3 region has 12 residues.

The chain is built from TRBV27 and TRBJ2-7, with 11 nucleotides matching TRBD2. This CDR3 spans 16 amino acids. Germline assignment: CDR1 MNHEY and CDR2 SMNVEV (reference sequence). With 3 bases clipped from V and 4 bases from J, the junction kept 8 bases outside the gene matches. The CDR3 spells CASSFGGASGRYEQYF. The CDR3 nucleotides read TGTGCCAGCAGTTTCGGCGGGGCTAGCGGGAGGTACGAGCAGTACTTC.

The chain employs TRBV18 and TRBJ2-3; a weak D match, TRBD1 (6 bases). This CDR3 is built from 14 residues. Trimming took 4 bases from V and 3 from J, leaving 11 bases between them. Germline V lookup: CDR1 KGHSH, CDR2 LQKENI. DNA of the CDR3: TGTGCCAGCTCACGGGCAGGGGAAACAGATACGCAGTATTTT. It encodes CASSRAGETDTQYF.

In this sample, this clone turned up once. The chain links TRBV9 to TRBJ2-5; D unclear. CDR1 is SGDLS and CDR2 is YYNGEE in the germline V gene. Trimming took 4 bases from V and 0 from J, leaving 19 bases between them. CDR3 length: 17 residues. The CDR3 is CASSPQAPPGYQETQYF. CDR3 DNA: TGTGCCAGCAGCCCCCAAGCTCCCCCTGGGTACCAAGAGACCCAGTACTTC.

The chain links TRBV5-4 to TRBJ2-3, with TRBD1 matching over 8 bases. The CDR3 runs 15 residues. Losses at the gene ends were 0 bases for V and 7 bases for J; bases not matched to a gene: 7. Germline lookup yields CDR1 SGHNT and CDR2 YYREEE (reference sequence). The CDR3 DNA reads as TGTGCCAGCAGCTTGGCCCCAGGGGGCGAGTATACGCAGTATTTT. It specifies CASSLAPGGEYTQYF. Full variable domain (missing parts from reference TRBV5-4 and TRBJ2-3): ETGVTQSPTHLIKTRGQQVTLRCSSQSGHNTVSWYQQALGQGPQFIFQYYREEENGRGNFPPRFSGLQFPNYSSELNVNALELDDSALYLCASSLAPGGEYTQYFGPGTRLTVL.

The V and J genes are TRBV14 and TRBJ2-2; D call uncertain. Germline assignment: CDR1 SGHDN and CDR2 FVKESK. The CDR3 length is 15 residues. V lost 4 bases, J lost 7 bases, and 16 bases lay in between. Here the CDR3 DNA reads TGTGCCAGCAGCCCCCCGGACCTCCGCTTCGGGGAGCTGTTTTTT. Amino acid sequence: CASSPPDLRFGELFF. The full variable domain, in which reference TRBV14 and TRBJ2-2 provide the parts outside the CDR3, is EAGVTQFPSHSVIEKGQTVTLRCDPISGHDNLYWYRRVMGKEIKFLLHFVKESKQDESGMPNNRFLAERTGGTYSTLKVQPAELEDSGVYFCASSPPDLRFGELFFGEGSRLTVL.

In its sample, this clone was seen once. The chain joins TRBV29-1 to TRBJ2-1; D is unresolved. The V end was cut by 3 bases, the J end by 6 bases, with 15 bases between. This CDR3 is built from 14 residues. Germline loops: CDR1 SQVTM, CDR2 ANQGSEA. CDR3 nucleotide sequence: TGCAGCGTTGATCGGGCTAGGTTCTCCAATGAGCAGTTCTTC. Its protein product is CSVDRARFSNEQFF.

This chain uses TRBV9 with TRBJ1-1, with 7 bases lining up with TRBD1. CDR1 and CDR2 from the germline V gene are SGDLS and YYNGEE. After removal of 4 bases from V and 7 bases from J, the junction contained 13 bases not matched to a gene. CDR3 length: 15 residues. CDR3 DNA sequence: TGTGCCAGCAGCCGCCGAGGGGACAGACCTTTTGAAGCTTTCTTT. Translation: CASSRRGDRPFEAFF.

This clone was counted once. V and J are TRBV27 and TRBJ2-2, with a tentative D call TRBD2 (7 bases). The germline gives CDR1 MNHEY, CDR2 SMNVEV (reference sequence). The CDR3 is 15 amino acids. Trimming stripped 2 bases from V and 4 bases from J, with 11 bases between. The DNA for the CDR3 is TGTGCCAGCAGTTTAAGGGGGAGGGGCACCGGGGAGCTGTTTTTT. Encoded protein: CASSLRGRGTGELFF.

This clone was recorded only once. The chain couples TRBV30 to TRBJ1-3, with 9 positions matching TRBD1. This CDR3 is 16 amino acids long. V lost 1 base and J lost 4; bases outside the gene matches: 8. Per the germline V gene, CDR1 is GTSNPN and CDR2 is SVGIG (reference sequence). CDR3 loop: CAWSAGQGKSGNTIYF. Here the CDR3 DNA reads TGTGCCTGGAGTGCGGGACAGGGAAAGTCGGGAAACACCATATATTTT.